This T cell receptor beta chain was sequenced for a study of monozygotic twins with inflammatory bowel disease. TCRdb re-called the 5' RACE reads and catalogs CDR3 proteins one per entry, DNA excluded. This sample's table has some 150,000 distinct CDR3 sequences. The CDR3 length is 15 residues. Germline values: CDR1 ENHRY, CDR2 SYGVKD. The source is a human donor with ulcerative colitis or Crohn's disease, or a healthy co-twin of an affected twin (not recorded which). The sample consisted of blood. The chain employs TRBV10-3 and TRBJ2-7; checking the TCRdb D call of TRBD1 is not possible without DNA. CDR3 loop: CAISPARDKAYEQYF.